The rows below give T cell receptor beta chains drawn from one sample of a study of hypomethylating agent response in myelodysplastic syndrome. Generated by immunoSEQ multiplex PCR, the TCRdb table keeps only in-frame clones and is missing some. The profile covers several thousand clones, with around 84% appearing a single time and 16% taken by the ten largest. Sequencing was performed on bone marrow, taken before or after starting hypomethylating agent treatment for myelodysplastic syndrome (not recorded which). These receptors were obtained from a human donor with myelodysplastic syndrome. The CDR3 runs from the conserved cysteine through the conserved F or W. The order of the fields is D gene, J gene, clone size, V gene, CDR3 DNA, CDR3 protein. A D gene is named only where the DNA matches it firmly. Size tells how often a clone was seen (once, few, many) or the class of an expanded clone, and some rows leave it out.

d_gene: .; j_gene: TRBJ1-1; abundance: .; v_gene: TRBV5-6; CDR3nt: TGTGCCAGCAGCTCCAGAAAGAACACTGAAGCTTTCTTT; CDR3aa: CASSSRKNTEAFF
d_gene: .; j_gene: TRBJ2-1; abundance: .; v_gene: TRBV25-1; CDR3nt: TGTGCCAGCCTGAGAAACAATGAGCAGTTCTTC; CDR3aa: CASLRNNEQFF
d_gene: .; j_gene: TRBJ2-3; abundance: .; v_gene: TRBV5-4; CDR3nt: TGTGCCAGCAGCATGGGGGGCGCCGGCACAGATACGCAGTATTTT; CDR3aa: CASSMGGAGTDTQYF
d_gene: .; j_gene: TRBJ1-1; abundance: .; v_gene: TRBV7-8; CDR3nt: TGTGCCAGCAGCGGGGGGGTATTGCCTGAAGCTTTCTTT; CDR3aa: CASSGGVLPEAFF
d_gene: .; j_gene: TRBJ2-3; abundance: .; v_gene: TRBV10-3; CDR3nt: TGTGCCATCAGTGAGTCGAGTTCGCCTAGCACAGATACGCAGTATTTT; CDR3aa: CAISESSSPSTDTQYF
d_gene: TRBD1; j_gene: TRBJ2-1; abundance: .; v_gene: TRBV5-1; CDR3nt: TGCGCCAGCAGACAGGGGAGTACGGATGAGCAGTTCTTC; CDR3aa: CASRQGSTDEQFF
d_gene: TRBD1; j_gene: TRBJ1-5; abundance: few; v_gene: TRBV28; CDR3nt: TGTGCCAGCAGCATAGACAGGGACAACCAGCCCCAGCATTTT; CDR3aa: CASSIDRDNQPQHF
d_gene: .; j_gene: TRBJ1-1; abundance: .; v_gene: TRBV5-1; CDR3nt: TGCGCCAGCAGCTCAAGAGGACTACCAAACACTGAAGCTTTCTTT; CDR3aa: CASSSRGLPNTEAFF
d_gene: .; j_gene: TRBJ1-1; abundance: .; v_gene: TRBV19; CDR3nt: TGTGCCAGTATCCGCTGGGGGGCCGAGACGGCTTTCTTT; CDR3aa: CASIRWGAETAFF
d_gene: .; j_gene: TRBJ2-2; abundance: .; v_gene: TRBV19; CDR3nt: TGTGCCAGTAAGGAGGGGGGACCCGGGGAGCTGTTTTTT; CDR3aa: CASKEGGPGELFF
d_gene: .; j_gene: TRBJ2-3; abundance: .; v_gene: TRBV7-3; CDR3nt: TGTGCCAGCAGCTTGACAGGAGAGACTTACACAGATACGCAGTATTTT; CDR3aa: CASSLTGETYTDTQYF
d_gene: .; j_gene: TRBJ1-1; abundance: once; v_gene: TRBV7-2; CDR3nt: TGTGCCAGCAGCTTAGCGGGGGGCCTCACTGAAGCTTTCTTT; CDR3aa: CASSLAGGLTEAFF
d_gene: .; j_gene: TRBJ1-2; abundance: once; v_gene: TRBV28; CDR3nt: TGTGCCAGCAGTTTTAGGGGACCGTACATGTATGGCTACACCTTC; CDR3aa: CASSFRGPYMYGYTF
d_gene: .; j_gene: TRBJ1-4; abundance: .; v_gene: TRBV7-2; CDR3nt: TGTGCCAGCAGCTTACTGTTGGGGAAACTGTTTTTT; CDR3aa: CASSLLLGKLFF
d_gene: TRBD1; j_gene: TRBJ1-2; abundance: .; v_gene: TRBV30; CDR3nt: TGTGCCTGGAGTGTACGCGGGACAGGGAACTATGGCTACACCTTC; CDR3aa: CAWSVRGTGNYGYTF
d_gene: TRBD2; j_gene: TRBJ2-3; abundance: .; v_gene: TRBV27; CDR3nt: TGTGCCAGCACCCCTAGGGGACTAGCGGGGGGCGGATACACAGATACGCAGTATTTT; CDR3aa: CASTPRGLAGGGYTDTQYF
d_gene: TRBD2; j_gene: TRBJ2-2; abundance: .; v_gene: TRBV11-3; CDR3nt: TGTGCCAGCAGCCTTAGACTAGCGGGGGGGCCCGTCACCGGGGAGCTGTTTTTT; CDR3aa: CASSLRLAGGPVTGELFF
d_gene: .; j_gene: TRBJ2-1; abundance: .; v_gene: TRBV4-3; CDR3nt: TGCGCCAGCAGCCAAGTTGGGGGGGGCCGTCTGGAGCAGTTCTTC; CDR3aa: CASSQVGGGRLEQFF
d_gene: .; j_gene: TRBJ2-1; abundance: .; v_gene: TRBV10-3; CDR3nt: TGTGCCATCAGTGACCCCAGACACAATGAGCAGTTCTTC; CDR3aa: CAISDPRHNEQFF
d_gene: TRBD1; j_gene: TRBJ2-3; abundance: .; v_gene: TRBV27; CDR3nt: TGTGCCAGCAGTTTATCGAGGGGGCGAGATACGCAGTATTTT; CDR3aa: CASSLSRGRDTQYF
d_gene: TRBD1; j_gene: TRBJ1-3; abundance: .; v_gene: TRBV6-5; CDR3nt: TGTGCCAGCAGTTACTCGTGGGACAGAGGAAACACCATATATTTT; CDR3aa: CASSYSWDRGNTIYF
d_gene: TRBD1; j_gene: TRBJ1-6; abundance: .; v_gene: TRBV7-8; CDR3nt: TGTGCCAGCAGCCCCTGGACAGGGGGTTCACCCCTCCACTTT; CDR3aa: CASSPWTGGSPLHF
d_gene: .; j_gene: TRBJ1-5; abundance: .; v_gene: TRBV7-8; CDR3nt: TGTGCCACCCAAGGGCAGATCAATCAGCCCCAGCATTTT; CDR3aa: CATQGQINQPQHF
d_gene: .; j_gene: TRBJ2-5; abundance: once; v_gene: TRBV11-2; CDR3nt: TGTGCCAGCAGCTTAGGACAGGCTATGGCCCAGTACTTC; CDR3aa: CASSLGQAMAQYF
d_gene: .; j_gene: TRBJ2-5; abundance: once; v_gene: TRBV19; CDR3nt: TGTGCCAGTAGTATTGGAAGGCTAGAGACCCAGTACTTC; CDR3aa: CASSIGRLETQYF
d_gene: .; j_gene: TRBJ2-3; abundance: .; v_gene: TRBV6-1; CDR3nt: TGTGCCAGCAGTGGCTGGGGGAGCGCAGATACGCAGTATTTT; CDR3aa: CASSGWGSADTQYF
d_gene: TRBD1; j_gene: TRBJ1-5; abundance: .; v_gene: TRBV6-1; CDR3nt: TGTGCCAGCAGTGTAAAGCGAGGACAGGGGGTTCAGCCCCAGCATTTT; CDR3aa: CASSVKRGQGVQPQHF
d_gene: TRBD1; j_gene: TRBJ2-3; abundance: .; v_gene: TRBV13; CDR3nt: TGTGCCAGCAGCGGCGACGGACAGGGAATCACAGATACGCAGTATTTT; CDR3aa: CASSGDGQGITDTQYF
d_gene: .; j_gene: TRBJ1-4; abundance: .; v_gene: TRBV19; CDR3nt: TGTGCCAGTAGTATGGGGGGCGTTGACCATAATGAAAAACTGTTTTTT; CDR3aa: CASSMGGVDHNEKLFF
d_gene: TRBD2; j_gene: TRBJ2-3; abundance: once; v_gene: TRBV30; CDR3nt: TGTGCCTGGAAAATTGGAGCGGGGGGCCGCACAGATACGCAGTATTTT; CDR3aa: CAWKIGAGGRTDTQYF
d_gene: .; j_gene: TRBJ2-7; abundance: .; v_gene: TRBV7-9; CDR3nt: TGTGCCAGCAGCAGCGACAGCTCTTCTGGCGAGCAGTACTTC; CDR3aa: CASSSDSSSGEQYF
d_gene: TRBD1; j_gene: TRBJ2-5; abundance: .; v_gene: TRBV7-9; CDR3nt: TGTGCCAGCAGCTTAGAAGGACAGGTGGAAGAGCAGTACTTC; CDR3aa: CASSLEGQVEEQYF